A selection of T cell receptor beta chains follows, all from one sample in a study of CD8 T cells in ankylosing spondylitis. TCRdb re-derived calls from the 5' RACE reads in MiXCR, one entry per CDR3 protein. This sample has 250,000 or so distinct CDR3 sequences, with more than 20% found just once. The sequencing input was blood, either unsorted or a sorted T cell fraction (not recorded which). The source is a male donor with ankylosing spondylitis or in good health (not recorded which). The CDR3 runs from the conserved cysteine through the conserved F or W. Fields, in order: V gene, CDR3 length, J gene, clone size, D gene, CDR3 protein, CDR3 DNA. A D gene is named only where the DNA matches it firmly. Rows give clone size only sometimes, using once, few, many, or a class for an expanded clone.

TRBV2,14,TRBJ2-3,.,.,CASSESPQRDTQYF,TGTGCCAGCAGTGAAAGCCCACAGCGAGATACGCAGTATTTT
TRBV20-1,14,TRBJ1-2,.,.,CSAPLLGGNYGYTF,TGCAGTGCTCCCCTTTTGGGCGGGAACTATGGCTACACCTTC
TRBV20-1,16,TRBJ2-2,few,TRBD2,CSASNPRLAGDGELFF,TGCAGTGCTAGTAATCCCCGACTAGCGGGGGACGGGGAGCTGTTTTTT
TRBV20-1,16,TRBJ2-1,many,TRBD2,CSAAGPVAGPLNEQFF,TGCAGTGCCGCAGGGCCCGTAGCGGGGCCGCTTAATGAGCAGTTCTTC
TRBV20-1,13,TRBJ1-1,.,TRBD1,CSAPRQGTAEAFF,TGCAGTGCCCCCCGACAGGGTACTGCTGAAGCTTTCTTT
TRBV7-9,13,TRBJ2-7,.,.,CASSLVVRNEQYF,TGTGCCAGCAGCTTAGTGGTCAGGAACGAGCAGTACTTC
TRBV20-1,11,TRBJ1-6,.,.,CSARANSPLHF,TGCAGTGCTAGGGCCAATTCACCCCTCCACTTT
TRBV12-3/TRBV12-4,15,TRBJ2-3,many,TRBD1,CASSLGQGASWGQYF,TGTGCCAGCAGTTTGGGGCAGGGGGCTTCGTGGGGGCAGTATTTT
TRBV20-1,14,TRBJ2-7,few,TRBD1,CSAPPQGSSYEQYF,TGCAGTGCTCCCCCACAGGGGAGCTCCTACGAGCAGTACTTC
TRBV24-1,15,TRBJ2-1,many,.,CATSEGTAPYNEQFF,TGTGCCACCAGTGAGGGGACGGCCCCCTACAATGAGCAGTTCTTC
TRBV11-2,12,TRBJ2-7,few,.,CASSLQGTEQYF,TGTGCCAGCAGCTTACAGGGTACCGAGCAGTACTTC
TRBV20-1,12,TRBJ2-5,many,.,CSARLGGETQYF,TGCAGTGCTAGACTCGGCGGGGAGACCCAGTACTTC
TRBV3-1,15,TRBJ1-2,many,.,CASSQDPEGPYGYTF,TGTGCCAGCAGCCAAGATCCGGAAGGCCCCTATGGCTACACCTTC
TRBV12-3/TRBV12-4,15,TRBJ1-1,many,.,CASSLVGGGLSEAFF,TGTGCCAGCAGTTTAGTGGGAGGTGGATTGTCTGAAGCTTTCTTT
TRBV20-1,15,TRBJ2-3,many,TRBD2,CSARGGGGSTDTQYF,TGCAGTGCTAGAGGAGGCGGGGGAAGCACAGATACGCAGTATTTT
TRBV20-1,13,TRBJ2-2,.,.,CSARVAGAGELFF,TGCAGTGCTAGAGTAGCCGGCGCCGGGGAGCTGTTTTTT
TRBV6-1,14,TRBJ1-1,few,.,CASSGRGGNTEAFF,TGTGCCAGCAGTGGCAGAGGGGGGAACACTGAAGCTTTCTTT
TRBV29-1,11,TRBJ2-3,many,.,CSVEGTDTQYF,TGCAGCGTTGAAGGCACAGATACGCAGTATTTT
TRBV12-3/TRBV12-4,16,TRBJ2-1,few,.,CASRGLGGGPYNEQFF,TGTGCCAGCCGCGGCTTGGGGGGGGGCCCCTACAATGAGCAGTTCTTC
TRBV7-9,15,TRBJ2-3,few,TRBD1,CASSLDGDRRDTQYF,TGTGCCAGCAGCTTAGACGGGGACAGGAGAGATACGCAGTATTTT
TRBV6-6,12,TRBJ2-7,.,.,CASSWRGIEQYF,TGTGCCAGCTCCTGGAGAGGGATCGAGCAGTACTTC
TRBV20-1,11,TRBJ1-2,many,.,CSAETFSGYTF,TGCAGTGCAGAGACCTTCTCTGGCTACACCTTC
TRBV11-2,14,TRBJ1-1,many,.,CASSIGGLNTEAFF,TGTGCCAGCAGCATTGGTGGACTGAACACTGAAGCTTTCTTT
TRBV12-3/TRBV12-4,14,TRBJ2-7,.,.,CASSLDVPGYEQYF,TGTGCCAGCAGTTTAGACGTCCCGGGCTACGAGCAGTACTTC
TRBV20-1,11,TRBJ2-7,few,.,CSALDGPEQYF,TGCAGTGCTTTAGACGGGCCCGAGCAGTACTTC
TRBV18,13,TRBJ2-7,few,.,CASSPAQRSEQYF,TGTGCCAGCTCACCAGCGCAACGGAGCGAGCAGTACTTC
TRBV24-1,14,TRBJ2-7,.,TRBD1,CATSERGQFYEQYF,TGTGCCACCAGTGAGAGGGGACAGTTCTACGAGCAGTACTTC
TRBV4-2,16,TRBJ2-1,.,.,CASSQARLNGYNEQFF,TGTGCCAGCAGCCAAGCAAGGCTTAACGGATACAATGAGCAGTTCTTC
TRBV10-2,13,TRBJ2-3,few,TRBD2,CATGGGRGDTQYF,TGCGCCACCGGGGGGGGCCGTGGAGATACGCAGTATTTT
TRBV5-6,12,TRBJ2-2,.,.,CASSLTFGELFF,TGTGCCAGCAGCTTAACCTTCGGGGAGCTGTTTTTT
TRBV12-3/TRBV12-4,15,TRBJ2-6,few,.,CASSSPGLGANVLTF,TGTGCCAGCAGTTCACCCGGTCTTGGGGCCAACGTCCTGACTTTC
TRBV6-6,13,TRBJ1-1,.,.,CASRAVGDTEAFF,TGTGCCAGCCGGGCGGTAGGAGACACTGAAGCTTTCTTT
TRBV20-1,17,TRBJ2-7,few,TRBD2,CSARVWARLAETYEQYF,TGCAGTGCTAGAGTGTGGGCAAGGCTAGCGGAAACCTACGAGCAGTACTTC
TRBV13,16,TRBJ2-7,.,TRBD1,CASSLVGGQGAYEQYF,TGTGCCAGCAGCTTAGTGGGGGGACAGGGAGCCTACGAGCAGTACTTC
TRBV7-8,14,TRBJ2-7,few,TRBD1,CASSPRGQSYEQYF,TGTGCCAGCAGCCCTAGGGGACAGTCCTACGAGCAGTACTTC
TRBV2,12,TRBJ2-5,.,.,CASRGRGQTQYF,TGTGCCAGCAGGGGCAGGGGTCAGACCCAGTACTTC
TRBV5-6,15,TRBJ1-2,many,TRBD1,CASSTGTGVLYGYTF,TGTGCCAGCAGCACCGGGACAGGGGTGCTCTATGGCTACACCTTC
TRBV12-3/TRBV12-4,13,TRBJ1-5,.,.,CASSLMGDQPQHF,TGTGCCAGCAGTTTAATGGGAGATCAGCCCCAGCATTTT
TRBV20-1,15,TRBJ1-1,few,TRBD1,CSARDREGTDTEAFF,TGCAGTGCTAGAGATCGGGAGGGGACAGACACTGAAGCTTTCTTT
TRBV20-1,14,TRBJ2-4,.,TRBD1,CSARVTGGKDIQYF,TGCAGTGCTAGAGTTACAGGGGGCAAGGACATTCAGTACTTC
TRBV12-3/TRBV12-4,13,TRBJ2-4,few,.,CASSSLEVDIQYF,TGTGCCAGCAGTTCCTTAGAGGTAGACATTCAGTACTTC
TRBV6-1,12,TRBJ1-4,.,.,CASRPDKEKLFF,TGTGCCAGCAGGCCAGACAAGGAAAAACTGTTTTTT
TRBV6-1,15,TRBJ1-5,.,.,CASSEAQGGTQPQHF,TGTGCCAGCAGTGAAGCACAGGGAGGGACTCAGCCCCAGCATTTT
TRBV20-1,12,TRBJ1-1,many,.,CSARQGWAEAFF,TGCAGTGCTAGACAGGGATGGGCTGAAGCTTTCTTT
TRBV12-3/TRBV12-4,14,TRBJ2-5,few,.,CASSLWSLEETQYF,TGTGCCAGCAGTTTATGGTCCCTGGAGGAGACCCAGTACTTC
TRBV7-9,15,TRBJ2-5,few,.,CASSSEGRVQETQYF,TGTGCCAGCAGCTCGGAAGGGAGAGTACAAGAGACCCAGTACTTC
TRBV5-5,15,TRBJ2-5,once,.,CASSLDLTGTGTQYF,TGTGCCAGCAGCTTGGACCTGACAGGAACGGGGACCCAGTACTTC
TRBV29-1,12,TRBJ2-3,.,.,CSVETGPDTQYF,TGCAGCGTTGAAACGGGCCCAGATACGCAGTATTTT
TRBV6-2/TRBV6-3,15,TRBJ1-1,many,TRBD1,CASSEPGTGNTEAFF,TGTGCCAGCAGTGAGCCCGGGACAGGGAACACTGAAGCTTTCTTT
TRBV20-1,11,TRBJ2-7,many,.,CSAQDPFEQYF,TGCAGTGCACAAGATCCTTTCGAGCAGTACTTC
TRBV7-6,15,TRBJ2-2,many,.,CASRPDQLFTGELFF,TGTGCCAGCAGACCTGACCAGCTGTTTACGGGGGAGCTGTTTTTT
TRBV20-1,16,TRBJ2-4,.,.,CSAVKGADLAKNIQYF,TGCAGTGCCGTAAAGGGAGCGGATCTAGCCAAAAACATTCAGTACTTC
TRBV20-1,14,TRBJ2-1,.,TRBD1,CSATRWTGDNEQFF,TGCAGTGCCACCCGGTGGACAGGGGACAATGAGCAGTTCTTC
TRBV12-3/TRBV12-4,12,TRBJ2-5,.,.,CASSSGRGSQYF,TGTGCCAGCAGTTCTGGGAGGGGGTCCCAGTACTTC
TRBV20-1,13,TRBJ2-5,.,.,CSARLLYQETQYF,TGCAGTGCTAGATTGTTGTACCAAGAGACCCAGTACTTC